This TCR beta chain was identified in a study of Ad26.COV2.S vaccination and SARS-CoV-2 variants. Repertoires were generated with immunoSEQ multiplex PCR, while TCRdb's copy carries only in-frame clones and drops some. Found here are 350,000 to 400,000 clones, about 88% of them singletons; the top ten hold around 1.9%. Regarding this clone: Its antigen is unknown.

The V gene's germline CDR1 is SEHNR and CDR2 FQNEAQ (reference sequence). The CDR3 covers 13 residues. The V and J ends lost 1 base and 4 bases respectively, with 4 bases between them. Study-wide results and limits: An underestimation of total T cell responses may have resulted from the TCR breadth and depth analyses. Participants given vaccine showed non-spike TCR breadth similar to that of placebo recipients.

Treatment described: 15 to 20 received Ad26.COV2.S at low or high dose, single or two shots; about 5 received placebo; per-sample allocation not given. Sampling was performed 63 days after the first vaccine or placebo injection. V usage is TRBV7-9 and J usage is TRBJ2-2; D ambiguous. The specimen comprised peripheral blood, sampled in a trial of Ad26.COV2.S vaccine versus placebo. This clonotype was sampled from a person between 18 and 65 years old who received the Ad26.COV2.S COVID-19 vaccine or a placebo. CDR3 sequence reads: CASSLVTTGELFF. The DNA of the CDR3 is TGTGCCAGCAGCTTAGTCACCACCGGGGAGCTGTTTTTT.